This is a list of T cell receptor beta chains from one sample in a study of T-cell reconstitution after alpha-beta-depleted transplantation in children. TCRdb used MiXCR to reprocess the PCR reads, holding one entry per CDR3 protein. The sample shows around 4,000 distinct CDR3 sequences, 24% of them seen only once. The sample was PBMCs, mostly from graft donor cells, taken 60 days after TCRalphabeta/CD19-depleted stem cell transplant. Receptors were obtained from a boy younger than two who had a stem cell transplant for acute myeloid leukemia, so the T cells may come from the graft donor. CDR3s include the opening cysteine and the closing phenylalanine or tryptophan. D genes are given only for firm matches.

TRBV5-5	TRBJ2-3	NA	CAMSSGLADSEQYF
TRBV7-8	TRBJ2-5	NA	CASSIPQGRAETQYF
TRBV5-1	TRBJ2-6	NA	CASSFGVFSGANVLTF
TRBV7-1	TRBJ2-3	TRBD2	CASSSGLAGQDTQYF
TRBV27	TRBJ2-4	NA	CASSAFLAKNIQYF
TRBV11-3	TRBJ1-3	TRBD1	CASIDRGRGNTIYF
TRBV6-2/TRBV6-3	TRBJ2-1	NA	CASSYGTSSSYNEQFF
TRBV28	TRBJ1-2	NA	CASRGRTDTF
TRBV20-1	TRBJ1-4	NA	CSARISGLDKLFF
TRBV9	TRBJ1-1	NA	CASSPRGVNTEAFF
TRBV3-1	TRBJ1-2	TRBD1	CASSQEGTGRGYTF
TRBV11-3	TRBJ2-2	NA	CASSLVTFGGTRGGELFF